This T cell receptor (beta chain) was retrieved from a study of PD-1 blockade in classical Hodgkin lymphoma. The assay was immunoSEQ multiplex PCR, and TCRdb's table has in-frame clones only and misses some. The repertoire holds 25,000 to 30,000 clones, with around two thirds as singletons. This CDR3 comprises 13 residues. V was trimmed by 0 bases and J by 6 bases, leaving 6 bases between them. CDR1 MNHNY and CDR2 SVGAGI come from the germline V gene (reference sequence). Each patient experienced a relapse that followed autologous stem cell transplantation, and brentuximab vedotin exposure varied. This chain connects TRBV6-6 to TRBJ1-5; D uncertain. The source was peripheral blood mononuclear cells (PBMCs), collected before the second cycle of nivolumab. The sequence was obtained from a human donor with classical Hodgkin lymphoma. The CDR3 loop reads CASSYSMFQPQHF. The CDR3 coding sequence is TGTGCCAGCAGTTACTCGATGTTTCAGCCCCAGCATTTT.